The sequence of this T cell receptor (beta chain) was determined in a study of blood T cell repertoires in COVID-19. Study summary: Acute and convalescent COVID-19 specimens originated in the United States, Italy and Spain. Sample material is recorded as cDNA or gDNA derived from T cells, B-cell-depleted T cells, or PBMCs.

Authors' data handling: The authors estimated nucleated cell counts from reference gene primer amplification. Assay used: immunoSEQ multiplex PCR; TCRdb lists only in-frame clones, some missing. V and J calls and clone size are copied from that table; D and trimming were computed from the DNA. The table records some 40,000 clones, approximately 78% of them present only once. The V gene's germline CDR1 is SGHDN and CDR2 FVKESK. V lost 6 bases and J lost 3; bases outside the gene matches: 6. The CDR3 sequence is 14 residues long. The sequenced sample consisted of peripheral blood. This chain joins TRBV14 and TRBJ2-7, with 9 bases lining up with TRBD1. The receptor was derived from a human donor in a cohort sampled during active or convalescent COVID-19. The donor label of this sample is uncertain. The CDR3 DNA sequence: TGTGCCAGCAGGAAAACAGGGGGCGGCTACGAGCAGTACTTC. This translates into CASRKTGGGYEQYF.